These 18 T cell receptor beta chains originate from one sample sequenced in a study of CD8 T cells in ankylosing spondylitis. Findings and caveats of the study: What appeared characteristic of ankylosing spondylitis blood was a TCR beta motif of fewer than ten highly homologous variants.

No antigens are known for them. TCRdb reanalysed the 5' RACE reads using MiXCR and keeps one entry per CDR3 protein. The sample has some 450,000 distinct CDR3 sequences, roughly 18% seen once. Sequenced material: blood, either unsorted or a sorted T cell fraction (not recorded which). All receptors come from a male donor with ankylosing spondylitis.

This clonotype was counted a few times. The chain uses TRBV15 and TRBJ2-3, with TRBD2 matching 8 bases. Germline CDR1 and CDR2: LNHNV and YYDKDF (reference sequence). CDR3 length: 19 residues. V dropped 0 bases and J dropped 5; count of bases not matched to a gene: 16. CDR3 sequence reads: CATSRDGVQRGSRVDTQYF. The CDR3 DNA is TGTGCCACCAGCAGAGATGGAGTCCAGCGGGGGAGCAGGGTAGATACGCAGTATTTT.

For the CDR3, the DNA is TGTGCCAGCAGCGCCCCAAGTCCCTACTCCGAAGGAAACACCATATATTTT. The encoded protein is CASSAPSPYSEGNTIYF. The genes are TRBV12-3 or TRBV12-4 and TRBJ1-3; D unresolved. The CDR3 has 17 amino acids. V was pared by 6 bases and J by 4 bases, with 22 bases between.

This sequence joins TRBV2 and TRBJ1-5; possibly TRBD1 for D (5 bases). The CDR3 is 17 residues long. V lost 6 bases to trimming and J lost 7 bases, with 25 bases between them. The V gene's germline CDR1 is SNHLY and CDR2 FYNNEI. CDR3 nucleotides: TGTGCCAGCAGAGGTTCAGCGGGAGGGGCGCGTCGACAGCCCCAGCATTTT. This translates into CASRGSAGGARRQPQHF.

The chain is built from TRBV14 and TRBJ2-7; no clear D. The CDR3 runs 13 residues. Germline values: CDR1 SGHDN, CDR2 FVKESK. V was shortened by 3 bases and J by 2 bases, with 8 bases between the two germline ends. This chain's CDR3 is CASSQTDTYEQYF. The CDR3 DNA sequence: TGTGCCAGCAGCCAGACCGACACCTACGAGCAGTACTTC.

This clonotype was detected a few times. The chain joins TRBV5-1 to TRBJ2-3; 8 nucleotides align to TRBD1. In germline, CDR1 is SGHRS, CDR2 YFSETQ. The CDR3 runs 15 residues. V lost 4 bases and J lost 3; bases outside the gene matches: 7. The DNA for the CDR3 is TGCGCCAGCAGCGCACAGGGGGGAAGGACAGATACGCAGTATTTT. It specifies CASSAQGGRTDTQYF.

The rearrangement uses TRBV7-2 and TRBJ2-1, with 13 bases identical to TRBD2. CDR1 is SGHTA and CDR2 is FQGNSA in the germline V gene. The CDR3 totals 16 residues. J was trimmed by 10 bases and V by 0 bases; bases with no gene match: 6. DNA of the CDR3: TGTGCCAGCAGCTTAGCCTCGACTAGCGGGAGGATAGAGCAGTTCTTC. This codes for CASSLASTSGRIEQFF.

In this sample, this clonotype turned up many times. This chain joins TRBV7-9 and TRBJ2-1; TRBD2 agrees at 8 bases. From germline, CDR1 is SEHNR and CDR2 FQNEAQ (reference sequence). The CDR3 totals 14 residues. Unmatched junction bases numbered 1, after V lost 6 bases and J lost 0 bases. The DNA of the CDR3 is TGTGCCAGCAGGAGCGGGAGCTCCTACAATGAGCAGTTCTTC. Protein product: CASRSGSSYNEQFF. Using reference TRBV7-9 and TRBJ2-1 for the parts outside the CDR3, the full variable domain is DTGVSQNPRHKITKRGQNVTFRCDPISEHNRLYWYRQTLGQGPEFLTYFQNEAQLEKSRLLSDRFSAERPKGSFSTLEIQRTEQGDSAMYLCASRSGSSYNEQFFGPGTRLTVL.

The V call is TRBV7-2, the J call TRBJ2-2; no firm D call. Germline lookup yields CDR1 SGHTA and CDR2 FQGNSA. Between the trimmed V and J ends, which lost 0 bases and 3 bases, there was a span of 8 bases. The CDR3 is 15 amino acids. The CDR3 is CASSLAWLDTGELFF. The CDR3, as DNA: TGTGCCAGCAGCTTAGCCTGGCTGGACACCGGGGAGCTGTTTTTT. Looking up the rest from reference TRBV7-2 and TRBJ2-2 gives the full variable domain: GAGVSQSPSNKVTEKGKDVELRCDPISGHTALYWYRQSLGQGLEFLIYFQGNSAPDKSGLPSDRFSAERTGGSVSTLTIQRTQQEDSAVYLCASSLAWLDTGELFFGEGSRLTVL.

This clonotype was counted between two and nine times. As DNA, the CDR3 is TGCAGTGCTAGAGACCATACAGGGGTGGTTGGCTACACCTTC. Protein sequence: CSARDHTGVVGYTF. This chain joins TRBV20-1 and TRBJ1-2, with 7 bases lining up with TRBD1. With V trimmed by 0 bases and J by 7 bases, 8 bases remained unmatched. Germline CDR1 reads DFQATT; CDR2 reads SNEGSKA (reference sequence). The CDR3 totals 14 residues.

This clonotype was observed at least ten times. In DNA, the CDR3 is TGCGCCAGCAGCCCGACCCCTAGCGGGGGGGGAAACAATGAGCAGTTCTTC. It specifies CASSPTPSGGGNNEQFF. V usage is TRBV5-1 and J usage is TRBJ2-1; 12 bases match TRBD2. Trimming cost V 4 bases and J 5 bases; bases outside gene matches: 10. The CDR3 has 17 amino acids. Germline CDR1 is SGHRS and CDR2 is YFSETQ.

For the CDR3, the DNA is TGTGCCAGCAACAAGGACAGTGGCGGCACTGAAGCTTTCTTT. Its protein is CASNKDSGGTEAFF. This chain uses TRBV27 with TRBJ1-1; the D gene is possibly TRBD1 (6 bases). Trimming removed 7 bases from V and 4 bases from J, with 16 bases in between. Germline V gene data show CDR1 as MNHEY and CDR2 as SMNVEV (reference sequence). The CDR3 sequence is 14 residues long.

The V gene is TRBV6-1, the J gene TRBJ2-4; D unclear. The germline CDR1 and CDR2 sequences are MNHNS and SASEGT. The CDR3 runs 13 residues. Trimming stripped 6 bases from V and 4 bases from J, with 10 bases between. In nucleotides, the CDR3 is TGTGCCAGCAGAGCTACACCGAAAAACATTCAGTACTTC. Translating gives CASRATPKNIQYF.

V gene TRBV5-1 combines with J gene TRBJ2-5, with TRBD2 identical over 13 bases. Germline V lookup: CDR1 SGHRS, CDR2 YFSETQ. Unmatched junction bases numbered 10, after V lost 4 bases and J lost 4 bases. The length of the CDR3 is 17 residues. This CDR3 reads CASSVTLAGGKGETQYF. In DNA form, the CDR3 reads TGCGCCAGCAGCGTCACACTAGCGGGAGGGAAAGGAGAGACCCAGTACTTC.

The rearrangement uses TRBV6-4 and TRBJ2-5, with D possibly matching TRBD1 (5 bases). The V and J ends lost 6 bases and 1 base respectively, with 15 bases between them. This CDR3 spans 15 amino acids. Germline V CDR1 and CDR2: MRHNA, SNTAGT. CDR3 nucleotide sequence: TGTGCCAGCAGCTTACTCCTAGGGGCCCAAGAGACCCAGTACTTC. This codes for CASSLLLGAQETQYF.

The CDR3, as DNA: TGTGCCAGCAGTTTAAGACAGGGGCTTGGCTACACCTTC. Translation gives CASSLRQGLGYTF. The chain carries TRBV28 and TRBJ1-2, with 8 bases fitting TRBD1. The germline V gene has CDR1 MDHEN and CDR2 SYDVKM. J was trimmed by 7 bases and V by 2 bases; bases with no gene match: 3. There are 13 residues in the CDR3.

This sequence joins TRBV7-9 and TRBJ2-2; the D is unclear. Trimming left V 1 base short and J 8 bases short, with 11 bases between. The germline V gene has CDR1 SEHNR and CDR2 FQNEAQ (reference sequence). CDR3 length equals 14 residues. Written as DNA, the CDR3 is TGTGCCAGCAGCTTAGTCCAGGCCGCAGGGGAGCTGTTTTTT. Translated, it gives CASSLVQAAGELFF.

The rearrangement joins TRBV5-6 to TRBJ2-2; TRBD1 matches 10 bases. There are 14 residues in the CDR3. The ends lost 4 bases at V and 8 bases at J; junction bases unmatched: 5. Germline V lookup: CDR1 SGHDT, CDR2 YYEEEE. The CDR3 sequence: CASSRDRGLGELFF. CDR3 DNA sequence: TGTGCCAGCAGCCGGGACAGGGGATTGGGGGAGCTGTTTTTT. The entire variable domain, with the rest obtained from reference TRBV5-6 and TRBJ2-2, is as follows: DAGVTQSPTHLIKTRGQQVTLRCSPKSGHDTVSWYQQALGQGPQFIFQYYEEEERQRGNFPDRFSGHQFPNYSSELNVNALLLGDSALYLCASSRDRGLGELFFGEGSRLTVL.

This clonotype appeared many times. V and J are TRBV4-2 and TRBJ1-1, with a tentative D call TRBD1 (6 bases). The CDR3 extends over 12 amino acids. Germline V gene sequence: CDR1 LGHNA, CDR2 YNFKEQ. Deletions cut 1 base from V and 10 bases from J, with 10 bases between. The CDR3 bases are TGTGCCAGCAGCCAAGTCTCACAGGGAGCTTTCTTT. This translates into CASSQVSQGAFF.